A selection of T cell receptor beta chains follows, all from one sample in a study of cytomegalovirus exposure and HLA in healthy donors. Sequenced by immunoSEQ multiplex PCR; TCRdb stores in-frame clones only, minus some. This sample has some 190,000 clones, with around 80% found just once. The source material was PBMCs. The source of these receptors is a male donor in good health and CMV-seronegative. The CDR3 runs from the conserved cysteine through the conserved F or W. A D gene is named only where the DNA matches it firmly. Clone size is given for some rows only: seen once, a few or many times, or a class if the clone is expanded.

j_call clone_size v_call d_call cdr3_nt cdr3_aa
TRBJ2-7 . TRBV4-3 TRBD2 TGCGCCAGCAGCCAGAGACTAGCGGGGGACTACGAGCAGTACTTC CASSQRLAGDYEQYF
TRBJ1-5 . TRBV19 TRBD1 TGTGTCAGTATGAGGACAGGGCTAAATCAGCCCCAGCATTTT CVSMRTGLNQPQHF
TRBJ2-1 . TRBV27 . TGTGCCAGCAGTTTAACAACAGGGAGAAATGAGCAGTTCTTC CASSLTTGRNEQFF
TRBJ2-2 once TRBV2 TRBD2 TGTGCCAGGGCGACTAGCGGGAGGTCCGGGGAGCTGTTTTTT CARATSGRSGELFF
TRBJ2-7 . TRBV9 TRBD2 TGTGCCAGCAGCCCGTGGGGCGGGAGCTCCTACGAGCAGTACTTC CASSPWGGSSYEQYF
TRBJ2-3 . TRBV7-9 TRBD1 TGTGCCAGCAGCGAGAGCGGAGAACAGGGGGCGAGAGCGTCAGATACGCAGTATTTT CASSESGEQGARASDTQYF
TRBJ2-7 . TRBV19 TRBD1 TGTGCCAGCGGAGACAGGGGGGACGAGCAGTACTTC CASGDRGDEQYF
TRBJ1-2 . TRBV9 . TGTGCCAGCAGCGACCCCTATCAAAGCGGCTACCCCTTC CASSDPYQSGYPF
TRBJ1-3 few TRBV7-9 . TGTGCCAGCAGGGGCCGTCGGTCCTCTGGAAACACCATATATTTT CASRGRRSSGNTIYF
TRBJ1-2 . TRBV6-1 . TGTGCCAGCAGTTCCTCGGGAGGGCTCTATGGCTACACCTTC CASSSSGGLYGYTF
TRBJ2-1 . TRBV19 TRBD2 TGTGCCAGTAGTCCGACTAGCGGGGTTTACAATGAGCAGTTCTTC CASSPTSGVYNEQFF
TRBJ2-1 few TRBV5-1 . TGCGCCAGCAGCCCGCCGGTGAAGTACAATGAGCAGTTCTTC CASSPPVKYNEQFF
TRBJ1-2 . TRBV6-5 TRBD1 TGTGCCACCGGGACAGGGGCTCGAGTAGGCTACACCTTC CATGTGARVGYTF
TRBJ2-7 . TRBV9 TRBD1 TGTGCCCCCCGGACAGGGGTTGTTCCTACCTACGAGCAGTACTTC CAPRTGVVPTYEQYF
TRBJ2-5 . TRBV4-3 TRBD2 TGCGCCAGCAGCCAAGATACGGGCGGGAGTGAGACCCAGTACTTC CASSQDTGGSETQYF
TRBJ2-1 . TRBV7-2 . TGTGCCAGCAGCATCCACTCTAATGAGCAGTTCTTC CASSIHSNEQFF
TRBJ2-3 . TRBV4-3 TRBD2 TGCGCCAGCAGCCAAGTACCCATCACCCTAGCGGGGGTCGAGTGGGCGCCAGATACGCAGTATTTT CASSQVPITLAGVEWAPDTQYF
TRBJ2-5 . TRBV5-1 TRBD1 TGCGCCAGCAGCCCCCTGACAGGGGTCCAAGAGACCCAGTACTTC CASSPLTGVQETQYF
TRBJ2-3 . TRBV6-5 TRBD2 TGTGCCAGCAAGAGCGGGGGGGCCGATACGCAGTATTTT CASKSGGADTQYF
TRBJ2-2 . TRBV6-5 . TGTGCCAGCAGCCCTGGGGCAGGGGAGCTGTTTTTT CASSPGAGELFF
TRBJ2-5 . TRBV19 . TGTGCCAGTAGTACCACGGACAGCCAAGAGACCCAGTACTTC CASSTTDSQETQYF
TRBJ1-4 . TRBV2 . TGTGCCAGCAGTAAAAGGACACCGGCAAATGAAAAACTGTTTTTT CASSKRTPANEKLFF
TRBJ2-7 . TRBV5-6 . TGTGCCAGCAGCTTAAGGAGACCACCTTCCTACGAGCAGTACTTC CASSLRRPPSYEQYF
TRBJ1-1 . TRBV28 . TGTGCCAGCAGTTTATCGGGGGGCGCTGGCACTGAAGCTTTCTTT CASSLSGGAGTEAFF
TRBJ2-1 . TRBV29-1 . TGCAGCGTTGAACAACAGGTACTGGCTCTTGAGCAGTTCTTC CSVEQQVLALEQFF